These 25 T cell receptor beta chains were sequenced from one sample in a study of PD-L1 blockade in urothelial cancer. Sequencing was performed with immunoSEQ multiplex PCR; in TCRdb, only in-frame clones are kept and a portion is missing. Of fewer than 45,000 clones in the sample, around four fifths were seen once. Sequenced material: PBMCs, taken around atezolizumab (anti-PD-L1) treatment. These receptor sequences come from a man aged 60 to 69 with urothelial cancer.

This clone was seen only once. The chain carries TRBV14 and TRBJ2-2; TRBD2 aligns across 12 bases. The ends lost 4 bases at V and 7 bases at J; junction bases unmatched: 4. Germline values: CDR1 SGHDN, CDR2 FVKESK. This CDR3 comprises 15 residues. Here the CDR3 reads CASSLRLAGVGELFF. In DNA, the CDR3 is TGTGCCAGCAGCCTTCGACTAGCGGGGGTCGGGGAGCTGTTTTTT.

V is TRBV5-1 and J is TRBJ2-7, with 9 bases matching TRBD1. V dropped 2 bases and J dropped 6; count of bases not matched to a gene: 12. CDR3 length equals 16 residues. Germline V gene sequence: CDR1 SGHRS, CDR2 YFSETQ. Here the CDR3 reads CASSFGGGTGSPEQYF. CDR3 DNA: TGCGCCAGCAGCTTTGGGGGGGGGACAGGGAGCCCCGAGCAGTACTTC. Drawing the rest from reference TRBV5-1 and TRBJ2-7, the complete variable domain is KAGVTQTPRYLIKTRGQQVTLSCSPISGHRSVSWYQQTPGQGLQFLFEYFSETQRNKGNFPGRFSGRQFSNSRSEMNVSTLELGDSALYLCASSFGGGTGSPEQYFGPGTRLTVT.

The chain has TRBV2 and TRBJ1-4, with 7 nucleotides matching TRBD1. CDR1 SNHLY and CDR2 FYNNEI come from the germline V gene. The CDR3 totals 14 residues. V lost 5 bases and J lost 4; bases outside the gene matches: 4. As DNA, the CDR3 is TGTGCCAGCAGTCGACAGGGACTTAATGAAAAACTGTTTTTT. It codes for CASSRQGLNEKLFF.

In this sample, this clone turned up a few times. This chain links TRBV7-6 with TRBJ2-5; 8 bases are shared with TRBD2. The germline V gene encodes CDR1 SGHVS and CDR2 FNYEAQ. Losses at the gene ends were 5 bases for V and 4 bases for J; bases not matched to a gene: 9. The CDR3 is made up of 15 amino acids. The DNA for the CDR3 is TGTGCCAGCAGCCCTCTGGCTAGCGGGTTAGAGACCCAGTACTTC. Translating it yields CASSPLASGLETQYF.

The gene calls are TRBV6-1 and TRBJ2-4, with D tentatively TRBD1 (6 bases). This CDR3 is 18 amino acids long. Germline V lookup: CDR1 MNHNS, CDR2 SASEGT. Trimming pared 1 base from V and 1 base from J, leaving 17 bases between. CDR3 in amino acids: CASSEGRRGGRAKNIQYF. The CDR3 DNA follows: TGTGCCAGCAGTGAAGGGAGGCGAGGGGGTAGGGCCAAAAACATTCAGTACTTC.

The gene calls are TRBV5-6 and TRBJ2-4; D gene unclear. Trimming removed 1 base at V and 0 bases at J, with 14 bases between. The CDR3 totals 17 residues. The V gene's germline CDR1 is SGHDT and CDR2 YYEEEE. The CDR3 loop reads CASSLTGHLLAKNIQYF. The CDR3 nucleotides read TGTGCCAGCAGCTTGACGGGTCATCTCTTAGCCAAAAACATTCAGTACTTC.

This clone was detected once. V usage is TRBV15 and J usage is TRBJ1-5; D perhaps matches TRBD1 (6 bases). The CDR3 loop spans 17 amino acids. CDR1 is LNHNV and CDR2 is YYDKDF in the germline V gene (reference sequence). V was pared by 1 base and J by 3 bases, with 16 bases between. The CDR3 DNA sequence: TGTGCCACCAGCAGAGGATCGGGGGGCAGCCACAATCAGCCCCAGCATTTT. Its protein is CATSRGSGGSHNQPQHF.

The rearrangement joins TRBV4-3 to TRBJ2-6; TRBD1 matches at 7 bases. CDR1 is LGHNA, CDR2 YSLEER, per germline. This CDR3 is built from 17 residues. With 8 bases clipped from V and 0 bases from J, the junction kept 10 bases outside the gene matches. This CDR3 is CASAEDRRSSGANVLTF. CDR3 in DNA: TGCGCCAGCGCCGAGGACAGGAGAAGCTCTGGGGCCAACGTCCTGACTTTC.

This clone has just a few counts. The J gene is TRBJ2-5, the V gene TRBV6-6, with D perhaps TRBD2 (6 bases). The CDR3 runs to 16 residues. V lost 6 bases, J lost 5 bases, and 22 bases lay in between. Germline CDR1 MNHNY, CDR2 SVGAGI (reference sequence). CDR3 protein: CASSPGRTLGGETQYF. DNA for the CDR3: TGTGCCAGCAGCCCTGGAAGGACCCTAGGAGGGGAGACCCAGTACTTC.

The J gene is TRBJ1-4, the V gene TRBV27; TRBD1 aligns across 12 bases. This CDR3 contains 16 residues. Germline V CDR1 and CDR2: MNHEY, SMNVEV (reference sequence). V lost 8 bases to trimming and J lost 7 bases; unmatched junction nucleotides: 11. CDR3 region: CASGPGQGAAGEKLFF. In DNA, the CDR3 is TGTGCCAGCGGACCGGGACAGGGGGCGGCGGGTGAAAAACTGTTTTTT.

This chain's CDR3 is CASNLLAGGYEQYF. CDR3 nucleotides: TGTGCCAGCAACTTACTAGCGGGGGGCTACGAGCAGTACTTC. This rearrangement joins TRBV6-1 to TRBJ2-7, with TRBD2 matching over 12 bases. With 7 bases clipped from V and 3 bases from J, the junction kept 4 bases outside the gene matches. The CDR3 extends over 14 amino acids. CDR1 is MNHNS, CDR2 SASEGT, per germline.

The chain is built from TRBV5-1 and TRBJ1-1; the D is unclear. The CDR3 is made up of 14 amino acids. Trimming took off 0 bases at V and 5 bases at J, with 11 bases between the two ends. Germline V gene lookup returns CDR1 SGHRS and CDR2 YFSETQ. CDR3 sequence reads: CASSLAQAGTEAFF. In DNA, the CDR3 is TGCGCCAGCAGCTTGGCTCAGGCGGGAACTGAAGCTTTCTTT.

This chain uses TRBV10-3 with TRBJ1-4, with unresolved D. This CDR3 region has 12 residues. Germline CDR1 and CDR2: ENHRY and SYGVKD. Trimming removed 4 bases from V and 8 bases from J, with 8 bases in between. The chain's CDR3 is CAISGGGEKLFF. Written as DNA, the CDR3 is TGTGCCATCAGTGGAGGTGGGGAAAAACTGTTTTTT.

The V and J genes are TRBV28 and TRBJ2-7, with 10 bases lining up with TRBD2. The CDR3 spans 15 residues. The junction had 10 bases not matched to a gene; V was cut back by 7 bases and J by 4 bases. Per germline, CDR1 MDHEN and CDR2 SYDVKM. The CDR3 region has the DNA TGTGCCAGCACTTCACCGGGACTAGCGAATTACGAGCAGTACTTC. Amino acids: CASTSPGLANYEQYF.

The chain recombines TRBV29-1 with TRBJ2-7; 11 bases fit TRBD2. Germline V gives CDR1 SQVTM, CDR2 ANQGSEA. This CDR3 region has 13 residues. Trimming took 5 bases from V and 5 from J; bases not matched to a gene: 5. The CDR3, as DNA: TGCAGCGTTACTCGACTAGCGGGAAACGAGCAGTACTTC. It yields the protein CSVTRLAGNEQYF.

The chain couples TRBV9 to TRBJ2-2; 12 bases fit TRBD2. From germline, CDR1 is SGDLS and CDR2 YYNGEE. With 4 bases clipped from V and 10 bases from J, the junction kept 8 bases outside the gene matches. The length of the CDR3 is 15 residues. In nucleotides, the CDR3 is TGTGCCAGCAGCCCTCAGACTAGCGGGGGTGTGGAGCTGTTTTTT. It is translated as CASSPQTSGGVELFF.

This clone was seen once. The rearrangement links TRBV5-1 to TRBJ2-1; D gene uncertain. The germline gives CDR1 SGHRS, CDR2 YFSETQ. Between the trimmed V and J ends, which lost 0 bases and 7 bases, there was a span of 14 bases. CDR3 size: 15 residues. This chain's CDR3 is CASSLDSPSRNEQFF. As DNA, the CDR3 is TGCGCCAGCAGCTTGGACAGCCCAAGTAGGAATGAGCAGTTCTTC.

In nucleotides, the CDR3 is TGTGCCAGCAGCTCCGTAGCGGGAGATACGCAGTATTTT. This codes for CASSSVAGDTQYF. The gene calls are TRBV7-2 and TRBJ2-3; 7 bases are a match to TRBD2. The CDR3 contains 13 residues. Germline CDR1 reads SGHTA; CDR2 reads FQGNSA. V lost 4 bases to trimming and J lost 5 bases; unmatched junction nucleotides: 3.

The CDR3 sequence is CASAGPPRYEQYF. The DNA of the CDR3 is TGTGCCAGCGCGGGCCCGCCGCGATACGAGCAGTACTTC. The V call is TRBV28, the J call TRBJ2-7; a weak D match, TRBD2 (5 bases). Germline CDR1 reads MDHEN; CDR2 reads SYDVKM. Trimming pared 8 bases from V and 4 bases from J, leaving 15 bases between. This CDR3 region has 13 residues.

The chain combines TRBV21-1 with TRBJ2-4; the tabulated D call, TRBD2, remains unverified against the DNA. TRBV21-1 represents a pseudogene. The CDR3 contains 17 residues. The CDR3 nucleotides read TGTGCCAGCAGCCCCTTTCAGGAGGCCTTAGCCAAAAACATTCAGTACTTC. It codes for CASSPFQEALAKNIQYF.

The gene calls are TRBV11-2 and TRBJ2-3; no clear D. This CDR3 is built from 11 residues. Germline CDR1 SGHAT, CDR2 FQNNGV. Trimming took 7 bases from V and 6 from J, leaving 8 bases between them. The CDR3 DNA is TGTGCCAGCACCCGTTTGGATACGCAGTATTTT. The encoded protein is CASTRLDTQYF.

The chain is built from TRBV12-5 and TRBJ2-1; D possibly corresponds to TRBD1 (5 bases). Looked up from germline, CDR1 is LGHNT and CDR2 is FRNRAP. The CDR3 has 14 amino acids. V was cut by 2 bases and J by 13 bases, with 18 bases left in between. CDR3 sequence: CASGLSPDNRLQFF. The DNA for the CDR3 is TGTGCTAGTGGTTTGAGTCCGGACAATCGGCTCCAGTTCTTC.

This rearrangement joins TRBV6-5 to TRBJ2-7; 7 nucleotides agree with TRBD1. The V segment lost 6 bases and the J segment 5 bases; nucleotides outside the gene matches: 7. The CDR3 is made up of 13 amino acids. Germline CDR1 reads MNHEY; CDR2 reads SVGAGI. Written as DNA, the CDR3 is TGTGCCAGCAGGGGCCAGGGGGACCACGAGCAGTACTTC. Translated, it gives CASRGQGDHEQYF.

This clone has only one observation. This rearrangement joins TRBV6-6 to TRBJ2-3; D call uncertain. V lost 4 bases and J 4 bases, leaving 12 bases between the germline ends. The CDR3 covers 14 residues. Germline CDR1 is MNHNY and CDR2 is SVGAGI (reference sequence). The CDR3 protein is CASSSYLLADTQYF. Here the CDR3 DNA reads TGTGCCAGCAGTTCCTACCTTTTGGCAGATACGCAGTATTTT.

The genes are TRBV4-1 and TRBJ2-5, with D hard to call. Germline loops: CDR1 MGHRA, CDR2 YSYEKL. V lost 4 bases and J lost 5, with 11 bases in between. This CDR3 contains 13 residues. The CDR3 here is CASSLGPIETQYF. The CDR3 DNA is TGCGCCAGCAGCCTTGGGCCAATCGAGACCCAGTACTTC.